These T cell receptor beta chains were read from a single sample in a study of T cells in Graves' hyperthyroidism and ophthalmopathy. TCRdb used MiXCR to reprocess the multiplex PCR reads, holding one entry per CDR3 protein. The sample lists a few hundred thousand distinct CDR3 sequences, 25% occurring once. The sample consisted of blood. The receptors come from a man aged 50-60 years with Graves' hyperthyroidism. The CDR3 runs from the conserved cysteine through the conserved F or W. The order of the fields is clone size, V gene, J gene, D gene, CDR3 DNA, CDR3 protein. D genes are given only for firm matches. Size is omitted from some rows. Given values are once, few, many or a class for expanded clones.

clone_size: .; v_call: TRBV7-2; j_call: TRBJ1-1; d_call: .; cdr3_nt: TGTGCCAGCAGACCCCAACTGAACACTGAAGCTTTCTTT; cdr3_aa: CASRPQLNTEAFF
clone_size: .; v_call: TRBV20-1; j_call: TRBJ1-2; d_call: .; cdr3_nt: TGCAGTGCTAGAGACCTCGTGCAGGGTAACTATGGCTACACCTTC; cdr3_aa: CSARDLVQGNYGYTF
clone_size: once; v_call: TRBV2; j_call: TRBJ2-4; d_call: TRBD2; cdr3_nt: TGTGCCACCCGCCCGGGGGGAGCGTCCAAAAACATTCAGTACTTC; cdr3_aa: CATRPGGASKNIQYF
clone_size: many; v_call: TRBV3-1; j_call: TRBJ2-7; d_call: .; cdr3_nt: TGTGCCAGCAGCCAAGAGGAGGGCGAGCAGTACTTC; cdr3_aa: CASSQEEGEQYF
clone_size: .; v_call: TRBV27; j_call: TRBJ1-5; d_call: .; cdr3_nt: TGTGCCAGCAGTCTTGCAGGCAGGGGCAATCAGCCCCAGCATTTT; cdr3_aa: CASSLAGRGNQPQHF
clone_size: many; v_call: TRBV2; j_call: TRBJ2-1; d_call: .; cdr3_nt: TGTGCCAGCAAAGGCGGTGAGCAGTTCTTC; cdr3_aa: CASKGGEQFF
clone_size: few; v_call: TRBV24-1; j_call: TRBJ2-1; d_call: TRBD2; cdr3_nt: TGTGCCACCAGTGATTCTCTAGCGGCCTCCTACAATGAGCAGTTCTTC; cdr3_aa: CATSDSLAASYNEQFF
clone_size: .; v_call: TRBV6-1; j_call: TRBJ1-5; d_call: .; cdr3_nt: TGTGCCAGCAGACCGACAGGTCCCAATCAGCCCCAGCATTTT; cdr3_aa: CASRPTGPNQPQHF
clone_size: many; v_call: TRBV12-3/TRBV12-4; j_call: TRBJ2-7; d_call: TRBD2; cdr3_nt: TGTGCCAGCAGTTTAAGAAGGGTAGCGGGAGGTCGGGAGCAGTACTTC; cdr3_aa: CASSLRRVAGGREQYF
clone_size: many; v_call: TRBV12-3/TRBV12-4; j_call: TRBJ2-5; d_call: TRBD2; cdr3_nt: TGTGCCAGCAGTTTGACTAGCGGGAGTCAAGAGACCCAGTACTTC; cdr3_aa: CASSLTSGSQETQYF
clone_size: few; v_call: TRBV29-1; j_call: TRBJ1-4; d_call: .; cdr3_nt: TGCAGCGTTGAAGGGGGTGAAAAACTGTTTTTT; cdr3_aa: CSVEGGEKLFF
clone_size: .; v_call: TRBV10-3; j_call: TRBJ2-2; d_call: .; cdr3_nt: TGTGCCACACGCAGGGGGGAAGCCACCGGGGAGCTGTTTTTT; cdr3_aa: CATRRGEATGELFF
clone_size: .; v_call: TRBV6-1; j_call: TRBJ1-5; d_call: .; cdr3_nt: TGTGCCAGCAGTAACATCCTAGGGCCCCAGCATTTT; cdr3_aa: CASSNILGPQHF
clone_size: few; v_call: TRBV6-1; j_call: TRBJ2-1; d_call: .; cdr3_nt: TGTGCCAGCACCCTCCGACTGGGCCCCACTCCGGACAATGAGCAGTTCTTC; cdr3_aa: CASTLRLGPTPDNEQFF
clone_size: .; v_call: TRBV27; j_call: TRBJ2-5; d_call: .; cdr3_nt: TGTGCCAGCAGCCAATCCGGGTTGGGGACCCAGTACTTC; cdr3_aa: CASSQSGLGTQYF
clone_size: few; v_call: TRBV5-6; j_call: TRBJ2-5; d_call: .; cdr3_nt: TGTGCCAGCAGCTTGTCAAGGTCGGCACTAAAGTACTTC; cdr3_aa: CASSLSRSALKYF
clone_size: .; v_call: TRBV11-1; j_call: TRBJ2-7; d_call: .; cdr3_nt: TGTGCCAGCAGCTTAGAACGACGGGCCACCTACGAGCAGTACTTC; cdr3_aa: CASSLERRATYEQYF
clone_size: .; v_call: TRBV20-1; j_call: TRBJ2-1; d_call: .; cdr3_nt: TGCAGTGCTAGAGATTTGAGGGGAATAGGGGAGCAGTTCTTC; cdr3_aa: CSARDLRGIGEQFF
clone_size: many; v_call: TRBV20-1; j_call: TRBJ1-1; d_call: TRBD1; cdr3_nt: TGCAGTGCTACCCGACAGGGCGGAACGGTCGAAGCTTTCTTT; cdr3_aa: CSATRQGGTVEAFF
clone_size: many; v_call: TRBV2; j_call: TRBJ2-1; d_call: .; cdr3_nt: TGTGCCAGCATTCCCAATGAGCAGTTCTTC; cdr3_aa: CASIPNEQFF
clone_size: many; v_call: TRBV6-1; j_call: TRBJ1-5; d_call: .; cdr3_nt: TGTGCCAGCAGTGAAGCGCATGGGGGATGGGGACAGCCCCAGCATTTT; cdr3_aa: CASSEAHGGWGQPQHF
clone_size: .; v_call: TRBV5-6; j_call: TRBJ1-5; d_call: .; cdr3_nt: TGTGCCAGCAGCTGGAGGGCCGGGGTTCGTAGCAATCAGCCCCAGCATTTT; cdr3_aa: CASSWRAGVRSNQPQHF
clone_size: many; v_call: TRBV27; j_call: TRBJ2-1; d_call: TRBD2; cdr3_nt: TGTGCCTCAAAGCGGGAGACAGCAATCAGTGAGCAGTTCTTC; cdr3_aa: CASKRETAISEQFF
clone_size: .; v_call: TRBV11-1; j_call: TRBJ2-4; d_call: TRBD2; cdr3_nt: TGTGCCAGCAGCTTAGGGGGACTAGCGGTAGCCAAAAACATTCAGTACTTC; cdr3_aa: CASSLGGLAVAKNIQYF
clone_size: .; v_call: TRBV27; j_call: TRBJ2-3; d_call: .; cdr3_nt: TGTGCCAGCAGTTTAGTGTACAGGGAGGGAGATACGCAGTATTTT; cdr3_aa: CASSLVYREGDTQYF
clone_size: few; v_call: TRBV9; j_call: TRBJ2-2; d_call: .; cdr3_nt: TGTGCCAGCAGCTCGGACCAGTTTTGGACCGGGGAGCTGTTTTTT; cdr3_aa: CASSSDQFWTGELFF
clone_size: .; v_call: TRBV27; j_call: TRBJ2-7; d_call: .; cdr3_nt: TGTGCCAGCGCGGACTACGCCTACGAGCAGTACTTC; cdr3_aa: CASADYAYEQYF
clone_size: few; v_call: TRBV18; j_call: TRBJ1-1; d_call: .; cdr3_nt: TGTGCCAGCTCACGGGGGGTTCACACTGAAGCTTTCTTT; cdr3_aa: CASSRGVHTEAFF
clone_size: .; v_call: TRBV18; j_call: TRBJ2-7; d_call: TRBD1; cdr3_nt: TGTGCCAGCTCACCACCGTGGGACAGGGACGAGCAGTACTTC; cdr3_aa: CASSPPWDRDEQYF
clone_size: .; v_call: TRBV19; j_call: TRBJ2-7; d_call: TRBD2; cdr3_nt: TGTGCCAGTAGTTTTAGCGGGAGTGAATTAGCGCAGTACTTC; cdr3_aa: CASSFSGSELAQYF
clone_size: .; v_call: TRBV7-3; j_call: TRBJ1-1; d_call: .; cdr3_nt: TGTGCCAGCAGCTTATTTATGGATGATAGGAGTGCGGACACTGAAGCTTTCTTT; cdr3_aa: CASSLFMDDRSADTEAFF
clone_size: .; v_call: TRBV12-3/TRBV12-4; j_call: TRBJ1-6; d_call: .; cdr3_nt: TGTGCCAGCAGTCCCCCGAGCGGGATCTCACCCCTCCACTTT; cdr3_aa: CASSPPSGISPLHF
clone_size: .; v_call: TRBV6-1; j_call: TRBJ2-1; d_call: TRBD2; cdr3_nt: TGTGCCAGCAGTGGGGTAGCGGGAGGGAGGAGCTCCTACAATGAGCAGTTCTTC; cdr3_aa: CASSGVAGGRSSYNEQFF
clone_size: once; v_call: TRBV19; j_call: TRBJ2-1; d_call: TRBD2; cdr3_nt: TGTGCCAGTAGTATGACCCTTGTCGGGAGGGCCCTAAATGAGCAGTTCTTC; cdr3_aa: CASSMTLVGRALNEQFF
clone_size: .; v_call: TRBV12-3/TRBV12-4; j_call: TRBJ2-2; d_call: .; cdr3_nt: TGTGCCAGCAGTTCTAGGACCACCGGGGAGCTGTTTTTT; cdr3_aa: CASSSRTTGELFF
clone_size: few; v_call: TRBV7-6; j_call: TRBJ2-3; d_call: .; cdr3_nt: TGTGCCAGCAGCTTAGAGCTACTAGGCACAGATACGCAGTATTTT; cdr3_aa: CASSLELLGTDTQYF
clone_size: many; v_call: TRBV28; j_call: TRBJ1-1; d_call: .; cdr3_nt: TGTGCCAGCAGTTCCCCCATTAACACTGAAGCTTTCTTT; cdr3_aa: CASSSPINTEAFF
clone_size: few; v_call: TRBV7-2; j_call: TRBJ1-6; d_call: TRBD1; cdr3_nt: TGTGCCAGCAGCTTGACGGGACAGGGGGGCTCACCCCTCCACTTT; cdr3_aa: CASSLTGQGGSPLHF
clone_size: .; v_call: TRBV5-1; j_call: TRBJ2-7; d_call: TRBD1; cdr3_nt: TGCGCCAGCAGCCCCCCGGGACAGATCTACGAGCAGTACTTC; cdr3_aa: CASSPPGQIYEQYF
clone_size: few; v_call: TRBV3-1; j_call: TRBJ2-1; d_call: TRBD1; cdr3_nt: TGTGCCAGCAGCCAAGCCGACAGGGCGGACTACAATGAGCAGTTCTTC; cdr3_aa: CASSQADRADYNEQFF
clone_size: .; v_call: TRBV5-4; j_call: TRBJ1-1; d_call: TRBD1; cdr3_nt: TGTGCCAGCAGGAGGGTTCCGGACAGGGAGACTGAAGCTTTCTTT; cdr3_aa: CASRRVPDRETEAFF
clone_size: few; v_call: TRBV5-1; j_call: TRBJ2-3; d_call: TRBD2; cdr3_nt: TGCGCCAGCAGCTTGGAAGCGGGAGGCCCAGATACGCAGTATTTT; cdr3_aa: CASSLEAGGPDTQYF
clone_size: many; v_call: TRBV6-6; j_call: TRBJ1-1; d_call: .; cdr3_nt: TGTGCCAGCAGTTACGGAGAGACGAACACTGAAGCTTTCTTT; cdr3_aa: CASSYGETNTEAFF
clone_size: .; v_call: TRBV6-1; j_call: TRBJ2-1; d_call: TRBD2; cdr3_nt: TGTGCCAGCAGTTCATTATTAGCGGGAGGAGGGAATGAGCAGTTCTTC; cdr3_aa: CASSSLLAGGGNEQFF
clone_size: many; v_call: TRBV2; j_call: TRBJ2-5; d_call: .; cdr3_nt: TGTGCCAGCAGTGAAGCGCTTAGGCTACAAGAGACCCAGTACTTC; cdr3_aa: CASSEALRLQETQYF
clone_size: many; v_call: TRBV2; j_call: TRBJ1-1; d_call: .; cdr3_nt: TGTGCCAGCAATCGACAGAGGACTGAAGCTTTCTTT; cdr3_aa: CASNRQRTEAFF
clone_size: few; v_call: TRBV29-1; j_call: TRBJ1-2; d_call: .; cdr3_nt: TGCAGCGTTGAAGATCGTGGGGATGGCTACACCTTC; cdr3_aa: CSVEDRGDGYTF
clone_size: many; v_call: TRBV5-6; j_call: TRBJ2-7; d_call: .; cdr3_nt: TGTGCCAGCAACGACGTAGCGGAGGCCTACGAGCAGTACTTC; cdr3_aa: CASNDVAEAYEQYF
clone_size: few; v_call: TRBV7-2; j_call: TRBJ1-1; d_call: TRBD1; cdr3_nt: TGTGCCAGCAGCCGTAATCCAGGGGGTAGGGGCACTGAAGCTTTCTTT; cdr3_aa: CASSRNPGGRGTEAFF
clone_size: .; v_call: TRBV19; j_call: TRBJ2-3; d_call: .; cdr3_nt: TGTGCCAGTAGTTGGGATCCTAGCACAGATACGCAGTATTTT; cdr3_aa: CASSWDPSTDTQYF
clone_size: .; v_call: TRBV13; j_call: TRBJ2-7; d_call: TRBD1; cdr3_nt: TGTGCCAGCAGACTATCGGGACAGACCTACGAGCAGTACTTC; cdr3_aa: CASRLSGQTYEQYF
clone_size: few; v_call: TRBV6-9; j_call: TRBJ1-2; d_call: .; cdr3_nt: TGTGCCAGCAGTTGGGAGGCCCCGAAGAAAGGCTACACCTTC; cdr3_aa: CASSWEAPKKGYTF
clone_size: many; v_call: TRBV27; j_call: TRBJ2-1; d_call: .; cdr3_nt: TGTGCCAGCAGACAGGACAAGACCCCCTACAATGAGCAGTTCTTC; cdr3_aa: CASRQDKTPYNEQFF
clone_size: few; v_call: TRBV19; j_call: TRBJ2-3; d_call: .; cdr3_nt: TGTGCCAGTAGTATACTAGTCCCCACAGATACGCAGTATTTT; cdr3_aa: CASSILVPTDTQYF
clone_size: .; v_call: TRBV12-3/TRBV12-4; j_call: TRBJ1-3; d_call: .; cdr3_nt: TGTGCCAGCAGTTTGACCGGGTCCCCTGGAAACACCATATATTTT; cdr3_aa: CASSLTGSPGNTIYF